Following are 26 T cell receptor beta chains from one sample sequenced in a study of T cell repertoires in ileal Crohn's disease. The assay was immunoSEQ multiplex PCR, and TCRdb's table has in-frame clones only and misses some. The sample holds several thousand clones; about 96% are singletons and the top ten take approximately 0.21%. Source material: ileal tissue. The receptors stem from an adult with Crohn's disease.

This clone was detected only once. This chain connects TRBV6-5 to TRBJ2-1, with 8 bases that match TRBD2. V shed 0 bases and J 7 bases; nucleotides not matched to a gene: 8. Germline lookup yields CDR1 MNHEY and CDR2 SVGAGI. The CDR3 spans 16 residues. CDR3 in amino acids: CASSYSFSGARNEQFF. The CDR3 DNA reads as TGTGCCAGCAGTTACTCGTTTAGCGGGGCACGGAATGAGCAGTTCTTC.

The chain is built from TRBV7-2 and TRBJ2-5, with TRBD2 matching 7 bases. Trimming at V came to 5 bases and at J to 2 bases, leaving 5 bases not matched to a gene. CDR1 is SGHTA and CDR2 is FQGNSA in the germline V gene. The CDR3 sequence is 14 residues long. The CDR3 loop is CASSPGLVQETQYF. The CDR3 bases are TGTGCCAGCAGCCCCGGACTAGTTCAAGAGACCCAGTACTTC.

The chain employs TRBV7-2 and TRBJ1-3; D not certain. V dropped 4 bases and J dropped 0 bases, with 10 bases sitting between them. Germline CDR1 is SGHTA and CDR2 is FQGNSA. The CDR3 consists of 15 residues. CDR3 region: CASSSTDFSGNTIYF. Here the CDR3 DNA reads TGTGCCAGCAGCTCCACAGATTTCTCTGGAAACACCATATATTTT.

The chain uses TRBV7-3 and TRBJ1-2; 9 positions match TRBD1. The CDR3 runs to 13 residues. Germline assignment: CDR1 SGHTA and CDR2 FQGTGA. The V gene end was trimmed by 2 bases and the J gene end by 5 bases; junction bases not matched to a gene: 0. CDR3 sequence (DNA): TGTGCCAGCAGCTTAGGGACAGGGTATGGCTACACCTTC. Its protein is CASSLGTGYGYTF.

Remarks on this clone: One junction end does not reproduce the germline sequence, and a read error may be involved. The rearrangement uses TRBV7-3 and TRBJ2-7, with a possible D match to TRBD2 (6 bases). Germline CDR1 SGHTA, CDR2 FQGTGA. The CDR3 sequence is 12 residues long. The CDR3 nucleotides read TGCCCCTACGGAGGGAGCGCCTACGAGCAGTACTTC. This translates into CPYGGSAYEQYF.

The chain joins TRBV5-6 to TRBJ2-7; D not resolved. Deletions cut 4 bases from V and 4 bases from J, with 21 bases between. There are 16 residues in the CDR3. From germline, CDR1 is SGHDT and CDR2 YYEEEE. CDR3 DNA: TGTGCCAGCAGCCCCCGGATTTACAGTAACAAGTACGAGCAGTACGTC. Translated: CASSPRIYSNKYEQYV.

This chain joins TRBV7-9 and TRBJ2-2, with TRBD1 matching 8 bases. CDR3 length equals 15 residues. Germline lookup yields CDR1 SEHNR and CDR2 FQNEAQ (reference sequence). Trimming cost V 5 bases and J 1 base; bases outside gene matches: 3. The CDR3 bases are TGTGCCAGCAGCCGACAGGGGTTGAACACCGGGGAGCTGTTTTTT. Its translation is CASSRQGLNTGELFF.

The V and J genes are TRBV9 and TRBJ2-7, with TRBD2 matching 9 bases. CDR1 and CDR2 (germline): SGDLS, YYNGEE. This CDR3 contains 15 residues. Unmatched junction bases numbered 7, after V lost 4 bases and J lost 2 bases. The CDR3 DNA reads as TGTGCCAGCAGCCGAAACAGCGGGGGGCCCTACGAGCAGTACTTC. This encodes CASSRNSGGPYEQYF.

The J gene is TRBJ1-2, the V gene TRBV2; D is perhaps TRBD1 (6 bases). The germline gives CDR1 SNHLY, CDR2 FYNNEI. The V and J ends lost 2 bases and 7 bases respectively, with 11 bases between them. The CDR3 consists of 13 residues. The DNA for the CDR3 is TGTGCCAGCAGTGAACTTGGGGGCGGTGGCTACACCTTC. Residues: CASSELGGGGYTF.

The chain joins TRBV5-4 to TRBJ1-3; no definite D call. This CDR3 comprises 13 residues. Trimming stripped 0 bases from V and 7 bases from J, with 8 bases between. CDR1 is SGHNT, CDR2 YYREEE, per germline (reference sequence). The CDR3 DNA reads as TGTGCCAGCAGCTTGGGACTTGTGAACACCATATATTTT. Protein sequence: CASSLGLVNTIYF.

The V gene is TRBV27, the J gene TRBJ2-2; perhaps TRBD1 as D (5 bases). The germline V gene has CDR1 MNHEY and CDR2 SMNVEV (reference sequence). Trimming stripped 0 bases from V and 6 bases from J, with 17 bases between. The CDR3 spans 17 residues. CDR3: CASSLSSRVNRAGELFF. CDR3 nucleotide sequence: TGTGCCAGCAGTTTATCGTCCAGGGTTAATCGCGCCGGGGAGCTGTTTTTT.

The chain combines TRBV6-1 with TRBJ1-2; 8 bases match TRBD1. The trim removed 4 bases at V and 3 bases at J, leaving 1 base unmatched. CDR3 length: 13 residues. CDR1 and CDR2 from the germline V gene are MNHNS and SASEGT. The CDR3 nucleotides read TGTGCCAGCAGTGTGGACAGGGACTATGGCTACACCTTC. Amino acids: CASSVDRDYGYTF.

V usage is TRBV9 and J usage is TRBJ1-3; D gene ambiguous. Germline V gene sequence: CDR1 SGDLS, CDR2 YYNGEE. The CDR3 is 11 residues long. V was clipped by 4 bases and J by 5 bases, with 4 bases between them. In DNA, the CDR3 is TGTGCCAGCAGCTCCAGAAACACCATATATTTT. The encoded protein is CASSSRNTIYF.

This clone occurred once. V gene TRBV19 combines with J gene TRBJ2-3; D ambiguous. Germline CDR1 reads LNHDA; CDR2 reads SQIVND (reference sequence). CDR3 length equals 14 residues. The ends were cut back, 8 bases at V and 1 base at J, with 13 bases in the middle. The CDR3 loop reads CASRGPWGTDTQYF. CDR3 nucleotides: TGTGCCAGTCGTGGGCCCTGGGGCACAGATACGCAGTATTTT.

Here the CDR3 DNA reads TGTGCCACCACCCATTTCCGGAGCACAGATACGCAGTATTTT. Its protein product is CATTHFRSTDTQYF. The chain combines TRBV15 with TRBJ2-3, with unresolved D. There are 14 residues in the CDR3. Germline CDR1 LNHNV, CDR2 YYDKDF (reference sequence). V dropped 7 bases and J dropped 0 bases, with 11 bases sitting between them.

The chain employs TRBV4-1 and TRBJ2-2; TRBD1 matches 7 bases. The germline V gene encodes CDR1 MGHRA and CDR2 YSYEKL. With 2 bases clipped from V and 0 bases from J, the junction kept 9 bases outside the gene matches. This CDR3 is 18 amino acids long. CDR3 sequence reads: CASSQRDSEPTNTGELFF. The DNA of the CDR3 is TGCGCCAGCAGCCAACGGGACAGTGAACCTACGAACACCGGGGAGCTGTTTTTT.

The V gene is TRBV27, the J gene TRBJ1-1; D uncertain. Trimming stripped 4 bases from V and 0 bases from J, with 9 bases between. Germline loops: CDR1 MNHEY, CDR2 SMNVEV (reference sequence). This CDR3 contains 14 residues. CDR3 loop: CASSSGPLNTEAFF. The CDR3 coding sequence is TGTGCCAGCAGTTCTGGCCCCCTGAACACTGAAGCTTTCTTT.

This sequence joins TRBV7-2 and TRBJ2-7; TRBD1 is a possible D gene (5 bases). The CDR3 totals 13 residues. Per the germline V gene, CDR1 is SGHTA and CDR2 is FQGNSA. The ends were cut back, 1 base at V and 6 bases at J, with 10 bases in the middle. The CDR3 DNA reads as TGTGCCAGCAGCTTAGTGCAGGGATTCGAGCAGTACTTC. Protein sequence: CASSLVQGFEQYF.

The rearrangement uses TRBV5-1 and TRBJ2-2; maybe TRBD1 (6 bases). V was clipped by 1 base and J by 1 base, with 20 bases between them. Germline CDR1 reads SGHRS; CDR2 reads YFSETQ. The length of the CDR3 is 19 residues. CDR3 sequence reads: CASSLREARGPVNTGELFF. The CDR3, as DNA: TGCGCCAGCAGCTTGCGTGAAGCCAGGGGCCCGGTGAACACCGGGGAGCTGTTTTTT.

This clone was observed a single time. The chain links TRBV2 to TRBJ1-4; no clear D. Trimming left V 6 bases short and J 3 bases short, with 8 bases between. The CDR3 covers 13 residues. Germline V gives CDR1 SNHLY, CDR2 FYNNEI. The CDR3 loop reads CASRGPSNEKLFF. The CDR3 DNA follows: TGTGCCAGCAGGGGCCCGTCTAATGAAAAACTGTTTTTT. Full variable domain (outside the CDR3, taken from reference TRBV2 and TRBJ1-4): EPEVTQTPSHQVTQMGQEVILRCVPISNHLYFYWYRQILGQKVEFLVSFYNNEISEKSEIFDDQFSVERPDGSNFTLKIRSTKLEDSAMYFCASRGPSNEKLFFGSGTQLSVL.

This rearrangement joins TRBV9 to TRBJ2-2; maybe TRBD2 (5 bases). The V gene's germline CDR1 is SGDLS and CDR2 YYNGEE. The V gene lost 0 bases and the J gene lost 1 base, with 16 bases spanning the gap. This CDR3 is built from 18 residues. The CDR3 loop reads CASSVGFEGKQNTGELFF. The CDR3 bases are TGTGCCAGCAGCGTAGGTTTTGAGGGAAAACAGAACACCGGGGAGCTGTTTTTT.

Here the CDR3 reads CASSLRGPNEKLFF. CDR3 nucleotides: TGTGCCAGCAGCTTGAGGGGCCCTAATGAAAAACTGTTTTTT. The chain links TRBV5-4 to TRBJ1-4; D perhaps matches TRBD1 (5 bases). The CDR3 is 14 residues long. Germline values: CDR1 SGHNT, CDR2 YYREEE (reference sequence). Trimming took 1 base from V and 3 from J, leaving 7 bases between them.

This clone was observed once. The chain carries TRBV6-1 and TRBJ2-5; tentative D call: TRBD2 (5 bases). CDR1 MNHNS and CDR2 SASEGT come from the germline V gene. V was cut by 4 bases and J by 4 bases, with 16 bases left in between. CDR3 length: 15 residues. Here the CDR3 reads CASSARRGLRETQYF. In nucleotides, the CDR3 is TGTGCCAGCAGTGCCCGGCGCGGGCTTCGAGAGACCCAGTACTTC.

The chain is built from TRBV5-4 and TRBJ2-2; D is perhaps TRBD2 (6 bases). The CDR3 sequence is 13 residues long. Germline values: CDR1 SGHNT, CDR2 YYREEE (reference sequence). Trimming removed 4 bases at V and 4 bases at J, with 8 bases between. The DNA for the CDR3 is TGTGCCAGCAGCCTCGGGGGCACCGGGGAGCTGTTTTTT. Residues: CASSLGGTGELFF. The full variable domain, rest sourced from reference TRBV5-4 and TRBJ2-2, is ETGVTQSPTHLIKTRGQQVTLRCSSQSGHNTVSWYQQALGQGPQFIFQYYREEENGRGNFPPRFSGLQFPNYSSELNVNALELDDSALYLCASSLGGTGELFFGEGSRLTVL.

The table lists this clone with a count of one. The CDR3: CASSPRTSGGPGGGYNEQFF. The CDR3 DNA is TGTGCCAGCAGCCCCCGGACTAGCGGGGGGCCCGGGGGGGGTTACAATGAGCAGTTCTTC. The chain carries TRBV9 and TRBJ2-1; TRBD2 matches 14 bases. Germline V gene lookup returns CDR1 SGDLS and CDR2 YYNGEE. The length of the CDR3 is 20 residues. The trim removed 4 bases at V and 4 bases at J, leaving 16 bases unmatched.

This rearrangement joins TRBV23-1 to TRBJ2-7; D is perhaps TRBD1 (5 bases). TRBV23-1 is filed as an ORF, its function uncertain. CDR3 length: 20 residues. Trimming removed 2 bases at V and 3 bases at J, with 29 bases between. CDR3 region: CASSQTPPFGQGKLDYEQYF. DNA of the CDR3: TGCGCCAGCAGTCAAACCCCGCCGTTTGGTCAGGGTAAATTAGACTACGAGCAGTACTTC.